The clone carrying this TCR beta chain showed up just a few times. The antigen is undetermined. The data derive from a study of cytomegalovirus exposure and HLA in healthy donors. V lost 1 base and J 0 bases, leaving 16 bases between the germline ends. The CDR3 extends over 18 amino acids. Germline V lookup: CDR1 SGHVS, CDR2 FQNEAQ. 13 Jbeta primers and 60 Vbeta primers were used for the PCR. Generated by immunoSEQ multiplex PCR, the TCRdb table keeps only in-frame clones and is missing some. The sample includes 75,000 to 100,000 clones, about two thirds seen only once; the top ten take approximately 8.2%. Healthy bone marrow donors supplied every sample. Study-level points and caveats: Segments of the TCR beta V type were, in most cases, productive about 87% or about 30% of the time in an earlier analysis. What was likely a sequencing artifact was a cluster of highly shared sequence variants.

Sequenced sample: PBMCs. The sequence was obtained from a man aged 55 to 69 in good health and CMV-seronegative. This chain joins TRBV7-8 and TRBJ1-5; D is undetermined. CDR3 nucleotide sequence: TGTGCCAGCAGCTTAGGGTTTGGCAGTTTATATAGCAATCAGCCCCAGCATTTT. It codes for CASSLGFGSLYSNQPQHF.